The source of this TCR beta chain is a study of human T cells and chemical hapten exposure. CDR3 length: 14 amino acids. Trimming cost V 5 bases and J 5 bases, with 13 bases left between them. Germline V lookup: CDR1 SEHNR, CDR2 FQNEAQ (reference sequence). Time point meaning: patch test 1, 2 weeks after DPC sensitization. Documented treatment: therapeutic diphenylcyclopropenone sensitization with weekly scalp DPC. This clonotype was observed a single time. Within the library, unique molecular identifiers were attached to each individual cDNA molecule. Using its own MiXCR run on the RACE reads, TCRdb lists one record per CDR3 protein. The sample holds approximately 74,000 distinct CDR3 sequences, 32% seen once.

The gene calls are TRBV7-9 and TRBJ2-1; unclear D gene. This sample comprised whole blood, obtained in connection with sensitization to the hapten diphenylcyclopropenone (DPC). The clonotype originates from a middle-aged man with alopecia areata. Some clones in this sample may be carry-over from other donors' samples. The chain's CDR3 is CASSPVIYNNEQFF. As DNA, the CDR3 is TGTGCCAGCAGCCCAGTGATATACAACAATGAGCAGTTCTTC.